This T cell receptor (beta chain) was observed in a study of regulatory T cells in long-lasting Graves disease. About the study: Over 5 years on antithyroid drugs plus positive TSH receptor antibodies marked Graves' disease as persistent.

This clonotype showed up just a few times. Its matching antigen is unknown. Assembly of TCR beta libraries relied on iRepertoire HTBI primers together with Arm-PCR of CDR3 regions. TCRdb re-called the multiplex PCR reads through MiXCR, storing one row per CDR3 protein. The table has a few hundred thousand distinct CDR3 sequences, around 20% seen once. The time point was: persistent/refractory GD, antithyroid drugs over 5 years with positive TRAb. Making the TCR library involved RNA that had been extracted from PBMCs. Study-wide findings and caveats: Tissue studied was limited to peripheral blood, excluding thyroid tissue.

The starting material was peripheral blood mononuclear cells (PBMCs), obtained when the disease was refractory, from a patient treated with antithyroid drugs. The receptor was isolated from a female donor with Graves disease.

CDR3 sequence reads: CASRRQGWQPQHF. CDR3 coding DNA: TGTGCCAGTAGACGACAGGGGTGGCAGCCCCAGCATTTT. The V gene is TRBV19, the J gene TRBJ1-5; 8 nucleotides align to TRBD1. Germline lookup yields CDR1 LNHDA and CDR2 SQIVND (reference sequence). The J segment lost 7 bases and the V segment lost 6 bases, leaving 5 bases of the junction unmatched. The CDR3 is 13 residues long.